This paragraph covers one T cell receptor beta chain sequence. The antigen is not known. Germline assignment: CDR1 DFQATT and CDR2 SNEGSKA (reference sequence). The ends were cut back, 3 bases at V and 0 bases at J, with 9 bases in the middle. The CDR3 consists of 14 residues. This sample is drawn from a study of T-cell reconstitution after alpha-beta-depleted transplantation in children. Study-wide points: T-cell numbers and diversity one year post-transplant derived largely from freshly generated T cells. Recipient T cells and thymic progenitors that survived were the source of the high TCRbeta diversity seen at day 60 in some patients. The origin of alpha-beta T cells about two months after transplant was reportedly several hundred expanded graft clones.

The library targeted TCRbeta and was prepared with unique molecular identifiers. TCRdb passed the PCR reads through MiXCR, listing each CDR3 protein once. This sample has about 1,000,000 distinct CDR3 sequences; 25% to 35% occur once, and the top ten carry around 30%. The sequencing used PBMCs, mostly from graft donor cells, collected 360 days after TCRalphabeta/CD19-depleted stem cell transplant. The chain couples TRBV20-1 to TRBJ1-5, with D unresolved. This clonotype was sampled from a boy in the first two years of life who had a stem cell transplant for SCID, so the T cells may come from the graft donor. The CDR3 DNA sequence: TGCAGTGCTAGGGCAGCTCATAGCAATCAGCCCCAGCATTTT. Protein: CSARAAHSNQPQHF.